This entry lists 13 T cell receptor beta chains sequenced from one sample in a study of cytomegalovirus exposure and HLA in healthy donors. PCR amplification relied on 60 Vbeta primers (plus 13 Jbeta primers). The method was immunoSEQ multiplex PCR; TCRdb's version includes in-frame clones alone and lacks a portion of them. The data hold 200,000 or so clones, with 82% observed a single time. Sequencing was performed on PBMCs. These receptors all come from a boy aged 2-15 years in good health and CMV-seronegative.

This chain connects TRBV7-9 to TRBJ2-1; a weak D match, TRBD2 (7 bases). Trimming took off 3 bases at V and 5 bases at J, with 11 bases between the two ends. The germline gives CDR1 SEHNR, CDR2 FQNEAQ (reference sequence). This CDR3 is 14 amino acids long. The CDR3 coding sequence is TGTGCCAGCAGCTTCCGGGGGGCCAACAATGAGCAGTTCTTC. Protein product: CASSFRGANNEQFF.

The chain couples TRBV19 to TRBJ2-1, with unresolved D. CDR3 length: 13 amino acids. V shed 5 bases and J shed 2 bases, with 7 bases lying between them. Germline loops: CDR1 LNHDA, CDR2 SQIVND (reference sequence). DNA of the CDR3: TGTGCCAGTAGTGTAGCTACCTACAATGAGCAGTTCTTC. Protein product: CASSVATYNEQFF.

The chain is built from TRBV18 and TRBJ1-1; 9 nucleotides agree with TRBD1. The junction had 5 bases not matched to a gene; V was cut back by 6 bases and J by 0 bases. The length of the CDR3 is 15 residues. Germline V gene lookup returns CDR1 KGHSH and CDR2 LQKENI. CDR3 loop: CASSPGQGMNTEAFF. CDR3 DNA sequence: TGTGCCAGCTCGCCGGGACAGGGAATGAACACTGAAGCTTTCTTT.

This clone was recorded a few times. As DNA, the CDR3 is TGCAGCGGGGGAGGCGGGGAGAAGGGCTATGGCTACACCTTC. This translates into CSGGGGEKGYGYTF. This rearrangement joins TRBV29-1 to TRBJ1-2; unclear D gene. The CDR3 spans 14 residues. V was clipped by 7 bases and J by 4 bases, with 19 bases between them. Germline loops: CDR1 SQVTM, CDR2 ANQGSEA. Complete variable domain (other parts from reference TRBV29-1 and TRBJ1-2): SAVISQKPSRDICQRGTSLTIQCQVDSQVTMMFWYRQQPGQSLTLIATANQGSEATYESGFVIDKFPISRPNLTFSTLTVSNMSPEDSSIYLCSGGGGEKGYGYTFGSGTRLTVV.

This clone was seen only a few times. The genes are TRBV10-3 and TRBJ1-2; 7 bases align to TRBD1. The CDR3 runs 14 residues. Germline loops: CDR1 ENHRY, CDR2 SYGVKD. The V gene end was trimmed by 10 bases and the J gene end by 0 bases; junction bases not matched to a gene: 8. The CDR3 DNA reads TGTGCCACCGGGGGACAGCTCGCTAACTATGGCTACACCTTC. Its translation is CATGGQLANYGYTF.

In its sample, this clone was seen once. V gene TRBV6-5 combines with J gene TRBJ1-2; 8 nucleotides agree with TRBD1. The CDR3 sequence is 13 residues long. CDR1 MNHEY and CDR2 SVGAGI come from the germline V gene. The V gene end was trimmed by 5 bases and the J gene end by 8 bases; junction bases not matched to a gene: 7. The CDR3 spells CASSQTGEEGYTF. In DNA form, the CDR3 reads TGTGCCAGCAGTCAGACAGGGGAGGAGGGCTACACCTTC.

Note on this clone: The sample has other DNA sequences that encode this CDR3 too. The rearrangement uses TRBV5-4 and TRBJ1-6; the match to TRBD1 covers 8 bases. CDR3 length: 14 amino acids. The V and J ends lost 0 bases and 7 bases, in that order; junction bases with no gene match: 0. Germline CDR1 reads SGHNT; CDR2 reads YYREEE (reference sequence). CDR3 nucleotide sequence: TGTGCCAGCAGCTTGGACAGGGGGAATTCACCCCTCCACTTT. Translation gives CASSLDRGNSPLHF.

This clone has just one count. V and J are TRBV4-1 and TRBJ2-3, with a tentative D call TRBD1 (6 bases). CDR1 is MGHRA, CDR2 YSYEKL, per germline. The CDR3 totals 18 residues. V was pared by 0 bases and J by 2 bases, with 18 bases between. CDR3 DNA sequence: TGCGCCAGCAGCCAAGATCTCGGGTGGAGACAGGCCACAGATACGCAGTATTTT. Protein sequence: CASSQDLGWRQATDTQYF.

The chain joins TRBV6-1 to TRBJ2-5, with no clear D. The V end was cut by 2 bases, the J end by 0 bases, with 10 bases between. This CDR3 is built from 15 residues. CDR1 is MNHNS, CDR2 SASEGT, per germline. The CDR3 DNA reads TGTGCCAGCAGTGAATTGGCCTCCCACCAAGAGACCCAGTACTTC. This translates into CASSELASHQETQYF.

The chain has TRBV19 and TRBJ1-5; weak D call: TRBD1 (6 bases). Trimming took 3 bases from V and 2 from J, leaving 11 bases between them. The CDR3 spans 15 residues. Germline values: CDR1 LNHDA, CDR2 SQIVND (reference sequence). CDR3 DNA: TGTGCCAGTAGTATCGGGGGGGCTGGCAATCAGCCCCAGCATTTT. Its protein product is CASSIGGAGNQPQHF.

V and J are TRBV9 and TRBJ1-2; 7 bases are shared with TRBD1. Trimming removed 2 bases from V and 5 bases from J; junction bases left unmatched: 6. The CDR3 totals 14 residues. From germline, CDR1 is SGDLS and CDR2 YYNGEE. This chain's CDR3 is CASSVEEQGYGYTF. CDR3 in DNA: TGTGCCAGCAGCGTTGAGGAACAGGGGTATGGCTACACCTTC.

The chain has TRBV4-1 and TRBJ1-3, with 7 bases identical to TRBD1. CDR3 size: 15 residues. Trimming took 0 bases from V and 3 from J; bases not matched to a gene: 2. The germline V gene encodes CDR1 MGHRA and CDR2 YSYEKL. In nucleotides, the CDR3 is TGCGCCAGCAGCCAAGAGGGACAGCTTGGAAACACCATATATTTT. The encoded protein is CASSQEGQLGNTIYF.

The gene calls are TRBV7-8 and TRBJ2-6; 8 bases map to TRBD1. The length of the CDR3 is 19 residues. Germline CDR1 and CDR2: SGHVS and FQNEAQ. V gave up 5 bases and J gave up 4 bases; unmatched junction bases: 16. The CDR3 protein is CASSKGRTGFRSGANVLTF. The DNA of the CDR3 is TGTGCCAGCAGCAAAGGCCGGACAGGGTTTAGGTCAGGGGCCAACGTCCTGACTTTC.